This T cell receptor beta chain was sequenced in a study of control samples from healthy donors and cancer patients. CDR3 length: 13 residues. Trimming pared 4 bases from V and 1 base from J, leaving 7 bases between. Looked up from germline, CDR1 is MNHEY and CDR2 is SMNVEV (reference sequence). Generated by immunoSEQ multiplex PCR, the TCRdb table keeps only in-frame clones and is missing some. The data show 90,000 to 150,000 clones, 80% to 90% seen once. The receptor was derived from a man aged 50 to 59 in good health. The source material was blood. The genes are TRBV27 and TRBJ1-1; D is uncertain. The CDR3 region has the DNA TGTGCCAGCAGTTGGGGAGAGAACACTGAAGCTTTCTTT. Encoded protein: CASSWGENTEAFF.